This entry is about one T cell receptor (beta chain). This sample is drawn from a study of blood T cell repertoires in COVID-19. Across the whole study: Samples of COVID-19 (acute and convalescent) were obtained from the United States, Italy and Spain. Sources were T cells, B-cell-depleted T cells, or PBMCs; the material itself was cDNA or gDNA.

Authors' data handling: Reference gene primer amplification yielded estimated nucleated cell counts. Profiled with immunoSEQ multiplex PCR; TCRdb holds only in-frame clones, not every one. That table gives V, J and clone size, and the DNA gave D and trimming. The table records about 170,000 clones, more than 75% of them present only once. Germline loops: CDR1 SQVTM, CDR2 ANQGSEA. The CDR3 has 15 residues. V trimming: 5 bases; J trimming: 1 base; junction bases outside the gene matches: 6. The J gene is TRBJ2-3, the V gene TRBV29-1, with 10 bases matching TRBD2. The specimen was peripheral blood. The receptor was isolated from a woman aged 70-85 years with acute or convalescent COVID-19. The CDR3 sequence is CSVSLAGGGTDTQYF. The CDR3 nucleotides are TGCAGCGTTAGCTTAGCGGGGGGAGGCACAGATACGCAGTATTTT.